A selection of T cell receptor beta chains follows, all from one sample in a study of OX40 agonist ivuxolimab in advanced cancers. Profiled with immunoSEQ multiplex PCR; TCRdb holds only in-frame clones, not every one. The sample shows some 46,000 clones, roughly 80% of them seen only once. The sample here was CD4+ or CD8+ T cells sorted from blood, taken in a trial of the OX40 agonist ivuxolimab. Every receptor here comes from an adult with an advanced solid tumor such as melanoma, head and neck, liver or kidney cancer. Both conserved end residues are part of each CDR3. The order of the fields is J gene, D gene, V gene, clone size, CDR3 length, CDR3 DNA, CDR3 protein. The D gene is left open where the match is weak. The size of a clone is reported for some rows only, either as once, few or many, or as a class for expanded clones.

j_call: TRBJ1-2; d_call: TRBD1; v_call: TRBV5-6; clone_size: .; cdr3_length: 16; cdr3_nt: TGTGCCAGCAGCCTGCCGGGGACAGTAGTCGTTGGTGGCTACACCTTC; cdr3_aa: CASSLPGTVVVGGYTF
j_call: TRBJ2-7; d_call: .; v_call: TRBV15; clone_size: .; cdr3_length: 16; cdr3_nt: TGTGCCACCAGCAGAGACGGGGGATGGCGGTCCTACGAGCAGTACTTC; cdr3_aa: CATSRDGGWRSYEQYF
j_call: TRBJ2-5; d_call: .; v_call: TRBV2; clone_size: .; cdr3_length: 13; cdr3_nt: TGTGCCAGCAGGGGTTACTTCCAAGAGACCCAGTACTTC; cdr3_aa: CASRGYFQETQYF
j_call: TRBJ2-7; d_call: .; v_call: TRBV5-1; clone_size: .; cdr3_length: 15; cdr3_nt: TGCGCCAGCAGCTTCCCCGGGACTGGGGTCTACGAGCAGTACTTC; cdr3_aa: CASSFPGTGVYEQYF
j_call: TRBJ2-3; d_call: TRBD2; v_call: TRBV29-1; clone_size: .; cdr3_length: 14; cdr3_nt: TGCAGCGTTGCGCTAGCGGGGAGGACAGATACGCAGTATTTT; cdr3_aa: CSVALAGRTDTQYF
j_call: TRBJ2-3; d_call: .; v_call: TRBV5-1; clone_size: .; cdr3_length: 16; cdr3_nt: TGCGCCAGCAGCTTGGAACGCCGGACTAGCACAGATACGCAGTATTTT; cdr3_aa: CASSLERRTSTDTQYF
j_call: TRBJ2-7; d_call: .; v_call: TRBV5-4; clone_size: .; cdr3_length: 14; cdr3_nt: TGTGCCAGCAGCTTGCAAGAACGAGCCTACGAGCAGTACTTC; cdr3_aa: CASSLQERAYEQYF
j_call: TRBJ1-1; d_call: .; v_call: TRBV7-2; clone_size: .; cdr3_length: 14; cdr3_nt: TGTGCCAGCAGCTTAGTTGGGACACCTACTGAAGCTTTCTTT; cdr3_aa: CASSLVGTPTEAFF
j_call: TRBJ2-2; d_call: TRBD1; v_call: TRBV10-1; clone_size: few; cdr3_length: 15; cdr3_nt: TGCGCCAGCAGTGGGACAGGGGCGAACACCGGGGAGCTGTTTTTT; cdr3_aa: CASSGTGANTGELFF
j_call: TRBJ2-7; d_call: .; v_call: TRBV28; clone_size: .; cdr3_length: 13; cdr3_nt: TGTGCCAGCACTCCAGGGAATTCCTACGAGCAGTACTTC; cdr3_aa: CASTPGNSYEQYF
j_call: TRBJ2-5; d_call: TRBD1; v_call: TRBV10-2; clone_size: .; cdr3_length: 15; cdr3_nt: TGCGCCAGCAGTGATAAGGGGACAGGGGTGGAGACCCAGTACTTC; cdr3_aa: CASSDKGTGVETQYF
j_call: TRBJ2-1; d_call: TRBD2; v_call: TRBV18; clone_size: once; cdr3_length: 17; cdr3_nt: TGTGCCAGCTCACCCCTAGGAGCGGGAGTAGCCTACAATGAGCAGTTCTTC; cdr3_aa: CASSPLGAGVAYNEQFF
j_call: TRBJ1-6; d_call: .; v_call: TRBV25-1; clone_size: few; cdr3_length: 14; cdr3_nt: TGTGCCAGCAGTGAATATTGGGATAATTCACCCCTCCACTTT; cdr3_aa: CASSEYWDNSPLHF
j_call: TRBJ1-5; d_call: TRBD1; v_call: TRBV28; clone_size: few; cdr3_length: 14; cdr3_nt: TGTGCCAGCAGTGAAACAGGGGGGGATCAGCCCCAGCATTTT; cdr3_aa: CASSETGGDQPQHF
j_call: TRBJ2-1; d_call: TRBD2; v_call: TRBV11-3; clone_size: .; cdr3_length: 18; cdr3_nt: TGTGCCAGCAGCTTATTTTGGACTAGCGGGGCCTCCTACAATGAGCAGTTCTTC; cdr3_aa: CASSLFWTSGASYNEQFF
j_call: TRBJ2-5; d_call: TRBD2; v_call: TRBV11-3; clone_size: .; cdr3_length: 13; cdr3_nt: TGTGCCAGCAGCTTGGGGGGGACGGAGACCCAGTACTTC; cdr3_aa: CASSLGGTETQYF
j_call: TRBJ1-2; d_call: TRBD1; v_call: TRBV10-3; clone_size: .; cdr3_length: 12; cdr3_nt: TGTGCCACGGGACAGGGCAACTATGGCTACACCTTC; cdr3_aa: CATGQGNYGYTF
j_call: TRBJ1-2; d_call: .; v_call: TRBV19; clone_size: .; cdr3_length: 13; cdr3_nt: TGTGCCTGTACCAAGGCCCTAAACTATGGCTACACCTTC; cdr3_aa: CACTKALNYGYTF
j_call: TRBJ2-4; d_call: TRBD1; v_call: TRBV29-1; clone_size: few; cdr3_length: 13; cdr3_nt: TGCAGCGTTGGGATGACAGGGGGAAACATTCAGTACTTC; cdr3_aa: CSVGMTGGNIQYF
j_call: TRBJ1-2; d_call: .; v_call: TRBV9; clone_size: .; cdr3_length: 14; cdr3_nt: TGTGCCAGCAGCGTAGGGGTGCAGTCGCGGGGCTACACCTTC; cdr3_aa: CASSVGVQSRGYTF
j_call: TRBJ2-7; d_call: TRBD1; v_call: TRBV10-3; clone_size: .; cdr3_length: 14; cdr3_nt: TGTGCCATCAAGGGAGGGACAGGGGTGAACGAGCAGTACTTC; cdr3_aa: CAIKGGTGVNEQYF
j_call: TRBJ2-2; d_call: .; v_call: TRBV9; clone_size: .; cdr3_length: 13; cdr3_nt: TGTGCCAGCAGCGTAGGTAACACCGGGGAGCTGTTTTTT; cdr3_aa: CASSVGNTGELFF
j_call: TRBJ1-6; d_call: .; v_call: TRBV4-3; clone_size: .; cdr3_length: 18; cdr3_nt: TGCGCCAGCAGCCAAGGGGGGAGGGCCACTGGGGGTAATTCACCCCTCCACTTT; cdr3_aa: CASSQGGRATGGNSPLHF
j_call: TRBJ2-1; d_call: .; v_call: TRBV12-5; clone_size: .; cdr3_length: 16; cdr3_nt: TGTGCTAGTGGTTTGAAACTTTCTGGCTCCTACAATGAGCAGTTCTTC; cdr3_aa: CASGLKLSGSYNEQFF
j_call: TRBJ1-1; d_call: .; v_call: TRBV18; clone_size: .; cdr3_length: 16; cdr3_nt: TGTGCCAGCTCACCACAAACAGCAGGATACAACACTGAAGCTTTCTTT; cdr3_aa: CASSPQTAGYNTEAFF
j_call: TRBJ2-7; d_call: .; v_call: TRBV5-1; clone_size: .; cdr3_length: 12; cdr3_nt: TGCGCCAGCAGCTTGGCGGGGCCTGAGCAGTACTTC; cdr3_aa: CASSLAGPEQYF
j_call: TRBJ1-1; d_call: TRBD1; v_call: TRBV11-2; clone_size: .; cdr3_length: 15; cdr3_nt: TGTGCCAGCAGCTCGGACAGGGTGCGGAACACTGAAGCTTTCTTT; cdr3_aa: CASSSDRVRNTEAFF
j_call: TRBJ1-5; d_call: TRBD1; v_call: TRBV19; clone_size: medium-sized; cdr3_length: 17; cdr3_nt: TGTGCCAGTAGTATGGCAGGGGGCGCCCCGAACAATCAGCCCCAGCATTTT; cdr3_aa: CASSMAGGAPNNQPQHF
j_call: TRBJ2-2; d_call: .; v_call: TRBV11-2; clone_size: once; cdr3_length: 14; cdr3_nt: TGTGCCAGCAGCTTAGTGGCCATCACCGGGGAGCTGTTTTTT; cdr3_aa: CASSLVAITGELFF
j_call: TRBJ2-7; d_call: TRBD1; v_call: TRBV27; clone_size: .; cdr3_length: 17; cdr3_nt: TGTGCCAGCAGTACCCCTCTTCGACAGGGGAGGTCCTACGAGCAGTACTTC; cdr3_aa: CASSTPLRQGRSYEQYF
j_call: TRBJ2-5; d_call: TRBD2; v_call: TRBV29-1; clone_size: .; cdr3_length: 12; cdr3_nt: TGCATCACGGGGGGGGGCGGTGAGACCCAGTACTTC; cdr3_aa: CITGGGGETQYF
j_call: TRBJ1-2; d_call: TRBD1; v_call: TRBV5-1; clone_size: .; cdr3_length: 14; cdr3_nt: TGCGCCAGCAGGGAAGGACAGGGACGAGAGGGCTACACCTTC; cdr3_aa: CASREGQGREGYTF
j_call: TRBJ2-5; d_call: TRBD2; v_call: TRBV4-2; clone_size: .; cdr3_length: 15; cdr3_nt: TGTGCCAGCAGCCAAGGACTAGCGGGGGGAGAGACCCAGTACTTC; cdr3_aa: CASSQGLAGGETQYF
j_call: TRBJ2-2; d_call: .; v_call: TRBV6-5; clone_size: .; cdr3_length: 14; cdr3_nt: TGTGCCAGCAGGCAACAGGGTAGCACCGGGGAGCTGTTTTTT; cdr3_aa: CASRQQGSTGELFF
j_call: TRBJ1-1; d_call: .; v_call: TRBV6-6; clone_size: .; cdr3_length: 13; cdr3_nt: TGTGCCAGCAGTCCTACGGGGAACACTGAAGCTTTCTTT; cdr3_aa: CASSPTGNTEAFF
j_call: TRBJ2-2; d_call: TRBD1; v_call: TRBV5-1; clone_size: .; cdr3_length: 15; cdr3_nt: TGCGCCAGCGGGACAGGGAATGCGGACACCGGGGAGCTGTTTTTT; cdr3_aa: CASGTGNADTGELFF
j_call: TRBJ1-2; d_call: TRBD1; v_call: TRBV15; clone_size: .; cdr3_length: 16; cdr3_nt: TGTGCCACCATTCCCTCGGGACAGAGTTCGGCCTATGGCTACACCTTC; cdr3_aa: CATIPSGQSSAYGYTF
j_call: TRBJ2-2; d_call: .; v_call: TRBV7-6; clone_size: .; cdr3_length: 15; cdr3_nt: TGTGCCAGCAGCTTAGCCCCACTGAACACCGGGGAGCTGTTTTTT; cdr3_aa: CASSLAPLNTGELFF
j_call: TRBJ1-1; d_call: .; v_call: TRBV30; clone_size: few; cdr3_length: 13; cdr3_nt: TGTGCCTGGAGGCAGGGCTCGAACACTGAAGCTTTCTTT; cdr3_aa: CAWRQGSNTEAFF
j_call: TRBJ2-5; d_call: TRBD1; v_call: TRBV18; clone_size: .; cdr3_length: 14; cdr3_nt: TGTGCCAGCTCACCGACAGGGGGCGGAGAGACCCAGTACTTC; cdr3_aa: CASSPTGGGETQYF
j_call: TRBJ1-1; d_call: TRBD1; v_call: TRBV9; clone_size: few; cdr3_length: 14; cdr3_nt: TGTGCCAGCAGCGTAGAGGGACAGGGTGATAGGGCTTTCTTT; cdr3_aa: CASSVEGQGDRAFF
j_call: TRBJ1-1; d_call: TRBD1; v_call: TRBV11-2; clone_size: .; cdr3_length: 14; cdr3_nt: TGTGCCAGCAGCTTCGACAGGGCGAACACTGAAGCTTTCTTT; cdr3_aa: CASSFDRANTEAFF
j_call: TRBJ1-2; d_call: TRBD1; v_call: TRBV10-2; clone_size: .; cdr3_length: 15; cdr3_nt: TGCGCCAGCAGTGAGGGTACAGGGGGCAAAGATGGCTACACCTTC; cdr3_aa: CASSEGTGGKDGYTF
j_call: TRBJ2-7; d_call: TRBD1; v_call: TRBV5-1; clone_size: .; cdr3_length: 14; cdr3_nt: TGCGCCAGCAGCTTGGGGACAGGGTACTACGAGCAGTACTTC; cdr3_aa: CASSLGTGYYEQYF
j_call: TRBJ2-5; d_call: TRBD2; v_call: TRBV7-2; clone_size: once; cdr3_length: 16; cdr3_nt: TGTGCCAGCAGCCCAAAGCGGGGGGGCCCTAAAGAGACCCAGTACTTC; cdr3_aa: CASSPKRGGPKETQYF
j_call: TRBJ2-1; d_call: TRBD2; v_call: TRBV6-5; clone_size: once; cdr3_length: 15; cdr3_nt: TGTGCCAGCAGTTACTCAGCTAGCGGGACCGATGAGCAGTTCTTC; cdr3_aa: CASSYSASGTDEQFF